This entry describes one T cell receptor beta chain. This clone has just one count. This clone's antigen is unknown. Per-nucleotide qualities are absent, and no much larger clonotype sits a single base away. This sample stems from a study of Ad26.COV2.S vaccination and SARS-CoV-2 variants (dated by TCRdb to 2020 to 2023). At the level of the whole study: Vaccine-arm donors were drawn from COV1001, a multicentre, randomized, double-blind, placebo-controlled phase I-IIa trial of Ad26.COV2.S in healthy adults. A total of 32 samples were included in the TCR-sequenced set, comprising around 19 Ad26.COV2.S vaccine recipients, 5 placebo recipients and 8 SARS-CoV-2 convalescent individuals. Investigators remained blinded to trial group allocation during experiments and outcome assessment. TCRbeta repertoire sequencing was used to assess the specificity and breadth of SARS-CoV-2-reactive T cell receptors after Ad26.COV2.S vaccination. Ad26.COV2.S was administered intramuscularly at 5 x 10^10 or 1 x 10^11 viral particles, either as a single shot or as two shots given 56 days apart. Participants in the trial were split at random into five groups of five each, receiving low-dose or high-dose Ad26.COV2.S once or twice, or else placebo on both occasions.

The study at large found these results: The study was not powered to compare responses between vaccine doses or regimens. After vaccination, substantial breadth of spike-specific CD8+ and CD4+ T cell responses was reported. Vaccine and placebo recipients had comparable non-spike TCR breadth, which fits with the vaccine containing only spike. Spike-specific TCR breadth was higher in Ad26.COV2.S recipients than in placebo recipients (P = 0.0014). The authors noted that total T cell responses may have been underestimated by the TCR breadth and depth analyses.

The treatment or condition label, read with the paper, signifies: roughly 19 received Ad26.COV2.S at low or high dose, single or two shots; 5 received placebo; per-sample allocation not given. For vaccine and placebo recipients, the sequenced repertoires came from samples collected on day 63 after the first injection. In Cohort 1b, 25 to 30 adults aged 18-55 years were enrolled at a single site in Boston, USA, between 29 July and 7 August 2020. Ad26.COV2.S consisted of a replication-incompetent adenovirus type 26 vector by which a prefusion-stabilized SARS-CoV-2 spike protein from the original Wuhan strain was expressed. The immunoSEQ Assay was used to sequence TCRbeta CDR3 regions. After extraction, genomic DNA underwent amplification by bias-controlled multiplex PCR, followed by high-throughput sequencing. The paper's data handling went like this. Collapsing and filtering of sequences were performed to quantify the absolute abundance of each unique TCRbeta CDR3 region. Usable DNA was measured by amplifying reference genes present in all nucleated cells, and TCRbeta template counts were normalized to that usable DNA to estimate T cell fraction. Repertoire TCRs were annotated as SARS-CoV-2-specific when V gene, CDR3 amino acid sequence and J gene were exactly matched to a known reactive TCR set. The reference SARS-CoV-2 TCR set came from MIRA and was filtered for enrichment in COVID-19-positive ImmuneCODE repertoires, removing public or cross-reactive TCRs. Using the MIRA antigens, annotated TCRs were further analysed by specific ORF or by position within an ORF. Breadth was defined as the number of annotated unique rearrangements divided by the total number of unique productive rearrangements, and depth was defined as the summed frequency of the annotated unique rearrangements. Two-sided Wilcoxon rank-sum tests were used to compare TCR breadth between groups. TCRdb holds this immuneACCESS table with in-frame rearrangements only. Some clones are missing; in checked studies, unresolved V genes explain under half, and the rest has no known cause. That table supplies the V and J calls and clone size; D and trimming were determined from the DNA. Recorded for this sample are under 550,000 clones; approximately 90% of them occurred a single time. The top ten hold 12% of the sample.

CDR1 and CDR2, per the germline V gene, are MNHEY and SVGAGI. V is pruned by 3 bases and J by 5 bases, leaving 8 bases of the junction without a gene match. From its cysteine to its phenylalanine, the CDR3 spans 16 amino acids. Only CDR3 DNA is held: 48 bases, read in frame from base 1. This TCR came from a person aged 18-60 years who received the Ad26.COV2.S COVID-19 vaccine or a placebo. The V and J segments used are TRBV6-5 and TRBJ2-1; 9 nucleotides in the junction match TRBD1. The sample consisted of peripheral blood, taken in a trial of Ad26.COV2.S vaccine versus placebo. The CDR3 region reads CASSYKWDRVDNEQFF. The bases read TGTGCCAGCAGTTATAAGTGGGACAGGGTCGACAATGAGCAGTTCTTC.